This T cell receptor (beta chain) was captured in a study of T cell responses to AZD1222 COVID-19 vaccine (dated by TCRdb to the early 2020s). Study-level background: TCR sequencing was performed for 230 to 250 trial participants, of whom 207 were given two doses of AZD1222 and around 26 were given two doses of MenACWY control vaccine. Trial participants were enrolled by age into 18-55, 56-69 and 70-plus year subgroups, with 148, 28 and 57 TCR-sequenced participants respectively. The paper as a whole reports these results and caveats: Conclusions about previously exposed vaccinees were limited because only a handful of AZD1222 recipients were SARS-CoV-2 seropositive at baseline. Epitopes outside the regions mutated in the B.1.351 and B.1.1.7 variants were reportedly recognized by nearly half of the unique spike-specific TCRs. Because no samples from the day 14 peak response were available, repertoires could be characterized only after the peak T cell response. The vaccine-associated CD4 TCRs covered the entire spike protein, and the dominant responses fell in regions 160-218 and 743-854. A significant rise in spike-specific TCR breadth and depth was observed after two AZD1222 doses relative to day 0 and relative to MenACWY recipients. In the small 56-69-year group, the increase in depth fell short of significance, most likely because of low power. Participants were mostly white British and included more females than males, and it was suggested by the authors that clonal diversity may have been underestimated.

V was cut back by 8 bases and J by 6 bases, leaving a gap of 25 bases between them. The CDR1 and CDR2 encoded by the germline V gene are SNHLY and FYNNEI. CDR3 length: 17 amino acids, cysteine to phenylalanine. The only DNA kept is the CDR3, 51 bases in frame from the first base. The sample's time point label is to be understood as: about 28 days (+/-7) after the second vaccine dose. AZD1222 recipients whose second dose came at about 4 weeks and those whose second dose came at about 12 weeks were combined into one group, since spike-specific TCR depth and breadth did not differ between the two schedules. Vaccinee samples were obtained from the UK trials COV001 and COV002, which included a single-blind randomized controlled phase 2/3 trial of AZD1222 (ChAdOx1 nCoV-19) in healthy adults. For TCRbeta chain sequencing, PBMC samples were collected from trial participants at day 0 and at day 28 after the second dose.

A remark on this clone: Its target antigen remains unknown. Qualities for individual bases were not recorded, and no much larger clone is one base off.

The CDR3 regions of human TCRbeta chains were analyzed by immunosequencing. Under the source paper's analysis protocol: TCRs in the repertoires were compared against a reference library of SARS-CoV-2-specific TCRs that had been generated with the MIRA antigen-specificity platform. Breadth was defined as the fraction of unique TCRs that were SARS-CoV-2-associated. Depth was defined as the fraction of total T cells that were SARS-CoV-2-associated. Using the MIRA data, each spike-specific TCR was assigned both to the spike region to which the TCR was reactive and to a CD4 or CD8 class. Log10-transformed breadth and depth values were compared by one-way ANOVA with Sidak's multiple comparisons tests. The table comes from immuneACCESS by way of TCRdb, which keeps in-frame sequences with V and J called. Part of the clones is missing from these tables; in studies checked, under half for an unresolved V gene and the rest for unknown reasons. V and J calls and clone size are those listed in that table; D and trimming were worked out from the DNA. Present in this sample are roughly 60,000 clones, approximately 80% of which were seen just once. Of the sample, under 4.5% is held by the ten largest clones.

This TCR came from an adult who received the AZD1222 COVID-19 vaccine. Sequences were derived from peripheral blood, sampled 28 days after the second AZD1222 dose. Recombination joined TRBV2 with TRBJ2-2; no D segment can be confidently identified. In nucleotide form, the sequence is TGTGCCAGCTATCTCACGGTCCCACACGTTAGGGCCGGGGAGCTGTTTTTT. Translated, this is CASYLTVPHVRAGELFF.